This T cell receptor (beta chain) stems from a study of blood T cell repertoires in COVID-19. Study at large: Samples of COVID-19 (acute and convalescent) were obtained from the United States, Italy and Spain. T cells, B-cell-depleted T cells, or PBMCs provided the cDNA or gDNA that served as material.

This clone is a singleton in its sample. The germline V and J ends were trimmed by 2 bases and 5 bases, with 13 bases remaining between them. Germline lookup yields CDR1 MNHNS and CDR2 SASEGT. This CDR3 region has 15 residues. Authors' data handling: Amplifying reference gene primers gave estimates of nucleated cell counts. Data came from immunoSEQ multiplex PCR; TCRdb stores just in-frame clones and leaves some out. The DNA was the basis for D and trimming; V, J and clone size are from that table. This table holds approximately 190,000 clones, almost 85% found once. The rearrangement joins TRBV6-1 to TRBJ1-5, with a possible D match to TRBD1 (5 bases). The receptor comes from a human donor with acute or convalescent COVID-19. The donor label of this sample is uncertain. The sequencing sample was made of peripheral blood. The CDR3 loop reads CASSESGTGHQPQHF. For the CDR3, the DNA is TGTGCCAGCAGTGAAAGCGGGACTGGTCATCAGCCCCAGCATTTT.